This TCR beta chain stems from a study of T cells in Graves' hyperthyroidism and ophthalmopathy. About the study: The blood sample was taken at first diagnosis, before treatment began. The study, taken as a whole, reports: The model foresaw ophthalmopathy a median around 6 months prior to onset.

Aged 18 to 65, the patients had hyperthyroidism that was newly diagnosed and had lasted under 2 months. Diagnosis relied on clinical symptoms, serum thyroxine and TRAb, thyroid ultrasound and orbital computed tomography. Amplified TCR beta CDR3 regions came from RNA transcripts. RT-PCR in the first round (using the HTBI primer set) targeted the TCR CDR3. TCRdb independently ran MiXCR on the multiplex PCR reads; one entry per CDR3 protein. The sample lists approximately 740,000 distinct CDR3 sequences; 14% were seen once. There are many counts of this clonotype. The antigen is not known. The V gene's germline CDR1 is LGHDT and CDR2 YNNKEL (reference sequence). Trimming took 4 bases from V and 2 from J, leaving 14 bases between them. The CDR3 spans 16 residues.

Sequencing was done on a sample of blood. This sequence originates from a woman aged 18-29 years with Graves' hyperthyroidism. The chain combines TRBV3-1 with TRBJ2-2; the D is unclear. CDR3 sequence reads: CASSPSWKANTGELFF. The CDR3, as DNA: TGTGCCAGCAGCCCCTCTTGGAAGGCTAACACCGGGGAGCTGTTTTTT.